This T cell receptor (beta chain) came from a study of blood T cell repertoires in COVID-19. The CDR3 consists of 13 residues. The V end was cut by 3 bases, the J end by 6 bases, with 11 bases between. Per the germline V gene, CDR1 is LNHDA and CDR2 is SQIVND (reference sequence). Profiling relied on immunoSEQ multiplex PCR, and the TCRdb table lists in-frame clones only, not all of them. The sample has under 200,000 clones; 70% to 90% are singletons. Recovered Cohort 3 donors showed two negative PCRs, clearance, or symptom resolution. This clone was observed a single time. What was sequenced was PBMCs or T cells enriched from blood (not recorded which). This TCR derives from a woman in her fifties or sixties who had recovered from COVID-19. The chain uses TRBV19 and TRBJ1-2, with D maybe TRBD1 (5 bases). The CDR3 reads CASSIRRGDGYTF. The CDR3, as DNA: TGTGCCAGTAGTATCAGGCGGGGGGATGGCTACACCTTC.